This TCR beta chain was recovered during a study of blood T cell repertoires in COVID-19. In the study overall: Collection of acute and convalescent COVID-19 samples took place in the United States, Italy and Spain.

Some clones are missing from TCRdb's copy, which holds only in-frame ones; the method was immunoSEQ multiplex PCR. The sample has 280,000 or so clones; roughly 90% are singletons. Per germline, CDR1 SGHVS and CDR2 FQNEAQ. The CDR3 runs to 13 residues. Trimming removed 1 base from V and 4 bases from J, with 8 bases in between. The TCR originated in a woman younger than 35 with acute COVID-19. Sequencing was performed on PBMCs or T cells enriched from blood (not recorded which). J is TRBJ2-7 and V is TRBV7-8; possible D gene TRBD2, 7 bases. Here the CDR3 DNA reads TGTGCCAGCAGCTTAGAGGGGGGGTACGAGCAGTACTTC. This encodes CASSLEGGYEQYF.